This entry describes one TCR beta chain. The same CDR3 arises from other DNA sequences in this sample as well. The entry originates in a study of shared clonotypes between healthy human individuals. The V gene's germline CDR1 is MNHEY and CDR2 SVGAGI. This CDR3 is built from 14 residues. J gave up 1 base and V 5 bases, and 0 bases lay outside the gene matches. Assay: immunoSEQ multiplex PCR; the TCRdb copy retains only in-frame clones and omits some. The table has some 1.1 million clones, about 72% seen once. The source is a man younger than 30 in good health. Some clones in this sample may be carry-over from other donors' samples. Sequencing was done on a sample of memory CD4+ T cells from PBMCs. The subset here: CD45RA-negative fraction. V gene TRBV6-5 combines with J gene TRBJ2-2; 8 bases map to TRBD1. The CDR3 nucleotides read TGTGCCAGCAGTGGACAGGGGAACACCGGGGAGCTGTTTTTT. It specifies CASSGQGNTGELFF.